The clone carrying this TCR beta chain came up once. The V gene's germline CDR1 is SGHRS and CDR2 YFSETQ. V shed 4 bases, J shed 1 base, and the junction held 13 bases outside the gene matches. The CDR3 has 18 residues. This sample was included in a study of cytomegalovirus exposure and HLA in healthy donors. For the study at large: Among 398 genotyped donors, about 80% fell in the Caucasian-associated ancestry cluster.

A multiplex PCR was run with 60 Vbeta primers and 13 Jbeta primers. Data came from immunoSEQ multiplex PCR; TCRdb stores just in-frame clones and leaves some out. The table includes hundreds of thousands of clones, just under 85% detected once. Sequencing used PBMCs. The chain links TRBV5-1 to TRBJ2-2; TRBD1 agrees at 7 bases. The source is a woman aged 40 to 55 in good health and CMV-seronegative. The CDR3 sequence: CASSPQGSTGRNTGELFF. The CDR3 bases are TGCGCCAGCAGCCCCCAGGGCTCGACAGGGAGGAACACCGGGGAGCTGTTTTTT.